These 14 T cell receptor beta chains came from one sample sequenced in a study of blood T cell repertoires in COVID-19. TCRdb keeps only in-frame clones here, not all; method: immunoSEQ multiplex PCR. The table includes 250,000 to 350,000 clones, about 83% detected once. Sequencing input: peripheral blood. These receptors were obtained from a woman in her forties or fifties with acute or convalescent COVID-19.

V and J are TRBV7-8 and TRBJ1-6; D unclear. CDR3 length: 14 residues. The germline V and J ends were trimmed by 0 bases and 7 bases, with 7 bases remaining between them. The germline V gene has CDR1 SGHVS and CDR2 FQNEAQ. The CDR3 DNA reads TGTGCCAGCAGCTTAGCTACTGCCAATTCACCCCTCCACTTT. Protein: CASSLATANSPLHF.

The chain recombines TRBV11-2 with TRBJ1-4; D perhaps matches TRBD1 (5 bases). Trimming shortened V by 2 bases and J by 0 bases, and 10 bases separated the two germline ends. Germline loops: CDR1 SGHAT, CDR2 FQNNGV. This CDR3 region has 16 residues. CDR3 sequence reads: CASSLRRGATNEKLFF. The CDR3 coding sequence is TGTGCCAGCAGCTTACGAAGGGGCGCAACTAATGAAAAACTGTTTTTT.

The chain recombines TRBV7-3 with TRBJ2-2; D gene unclear. The length of the CDR3 is 15 residues. Germline lookup yields CDR1 SGHTA and CDR2 FQGTGA. The germline V and J ends were trimmed by 5 bases and 1 base, with 11 bases remaining between them. CDR3 in amino acids: CASSPRWQNTGELFF. The CDR3 nucleotides are TGTGCCAGCAGCCCTAGATGGCAGAACACCGGGGAGCTGTTTTTT.

This chain joins TRBV28 and TRBJ1-3; a possible D gene is TRBD1 (5 bases). This CDR3 comprises 14 residues. Trimming pared 1 base from V and 1 base from J, leaving 5 bases between. Looked up from germline, CDR1 is MDHEN and CDR2 is SYDVKM. DNA of the CDR3: TGTGCCAGCAGTTTATCAGGGTCTGGAAACACCATATATTTT. It specifies CASSLSGSGNTIYF.

Only a few counts were recorded for this clone. The rearrangement uses TRBV5-1 and TRBJ2-7; 7 nucleotides match TRBD1. The J segment lost 4 bases and the V segment lost 4 bases, leaving 14 bases of the junction unmatched. CDR3 length equals 16 residues. The germline V gene has CDR1 SGHRS and CDR2 YFSETQ. Here the CDR3 DNA reads TGCGCCAGCAGCCCCGACAGGGCCTTCCTTGATTACGAGCAGTACTTC. This encodes CASSPDRAFLDYEQYF.

The V gene is TRBV7-2, the J gene TRBJ2-1; TRBD1 matches 12 bases. From germline, CDR1 is SGHTA and CDR2 FQGNSA. J lost 7 bases, V lost 3 bases, and 13 bases had no gene match. This CDR3 contains 18 residues. The CDR3 region is CASSLQTSGTGGGNEQFF. DNA of the CDR3: TGTGCCAGCAGCTTGCAAACCTCCGGGACAGGGGGCGGGAATGAGCAGTTCTTC.

The V and J genes are TRBV6-2 or TRBV6-3 and TRBJ2-1; TRBD2 matches at 11 bases. With 4 bases clipped from V and 5 bases from J, the junction kept 16 bases outside the gene matches. The CDR3 runs to 19 residues. Germline-derived CDR1 and CDR2 are MNHEY and SVGEGT. CDR3 sequence reads: CASSFQLAGVGTHNNEQFF. CDR3 coding DNA: TGTGCCAGCAGTTTTCAACTAGCGGGAGTGGGCACACACAACAATGAGCAGTTCTTC.

The chain uses TRBV5-8 and TRBJ2-1; D may be TRBD1 (5 bases). The CDR3 sequence is 13 residues long. V lost 4 bases to trimming and J lost 8 bases, with 13 bases between them. The germline V gene has CDR1 SGHTS and CDR2 YDEGEE. The CDR3 nucleotides read TGTGCCAGCAGCAGGACCAGCAGGGATGAGCAGTTCTTC. Amino acid sequence: CASSRTSRDEQFF.

The chain links TRBV2 to TRBJ2-1; the match to TRBD1 covers 8 bases. CDR1 and CDR2 (germline): SNHLY, FYNNEI. CDR3 length: 15 amino acids. The V and J ends lost 4 bases and 3 bases, in that order; junction bases with no gene match: 5. This CDR3 is CASSVQGANYNEQFF. CDR3 bases: TGTGCCAGCAGTGTGCAGGGGGCCAACTACAATGAGCAGTTCTTC. Complete variable domain (other parts from reference TRBV2 and TRBJ2-1): EPEVTQTPSHQVTQMGQEVILRCVPISNHLYFYWYRQILGQKVEFLVSFYNNEISEKSEIFDDQFSVERPDGSNFTLKIRSTKLEDSAMYFCASSVQGANYNEQFFGPGTRLTVL.

The chain's CDR3 is CASSIGQGGSYEQYF. The CDR3 region has the DNA TGTGCCAGCAGCATCGGCCAGGGCGGTTCCTACGAGCAGTACTTC. The rearrangement joins TRBV11-2 to TRBJ2-7, with D possibly being TRBD1 (5 bases). From germline, CDR1 is SGHAT and CDR2 FQNNGV. This CDR3 has 15 residues. Trimming removed 5 bases at V and 1 base at J, with 15 bases between. The variable domain in full, completed from reference TRBV11-2 and TRBJ2-7, reads EAGVAQSPRYKIIEKRQSVAFWCNPISGHATLYWYQQILGQGPKLLIQFQNNGVVDDSQLPKDRFSAERLKGVDSTLKIQPAKLEDSAVYLCASSIGQGGSYEQYFGPGTRLTVT.

This rearrangement joins TRBV10-3 to TRBJ1-1, with 8 positions matching TRBD1. V was clipped by 2 bases and J by 1 base; unmatched bases: 0. The CDR3 is made up of 14 amino acids. Germline-derived CDR1 and CDR2 are ENHRY and SYGVKD. CDR3 DNA: TGTGCCATCAGTGAGGGGACAGGGAACACTGAAGCTTTCTTT. This sequence encodes CAISEGTGNTEAFF.

The chain combines TRBV29-1 with TRBJ1-6; TRBD1 matches 10 bases. This CDR3 region has 12 residues. Germline V gives CDR1 SQVTM, CDR2 ANQGSEA. The J segment lost 9 bases and the V segment lost 4 bases, leaving 0 bases of the junction unmatched. The CDR3 DNA reads TGCAGCGTTGGGGACAGGGGTTCACCCCTCCACTTT. Encoded protein: CSVGDRGSPLHF.

This chain uses TRBV7-2 with TRBJ2-1; no firm D call. Germline loops: CDR1 SGHTA, CDR2 FQGNSA. Trimming left V 6 bases short and J 13 bases short, with 22 bases between. CDR3 length: 14 amino acids. CDR3 DNA sequence: TGTGCCAGCAGACAGAATTCGGCACGAACTCCACAGTTCTTC. This translates into CASRQNSARTPQFF.

The genes are TRBV10-3 and TRBJ2-1; 13 bases map to TRBD2. CDR3 length: 14 residues. CDR1 ENHRY and CDR2 SYGVKD come from the germline V gene. Trimming took 6 bases from V and 8 from J; bases not matched to a gene: 4. The DNA of the CDR3 is TGTGCCATCAGCTGGACTAGCGGGAGAGATGAGCAGTTCTTC. Protein sequence: CAISWTSGRDEQFF.